Given below is one T cell receptor beta chain in context. The table came from immunoSEQ multiplex PCR; TCRdb's copy has only in-frame clones and leaves some out. Of 360,000 or so clones listed, around 83% are singletons. The sample originates from a study of blood T cell repertoires in COVID-19. V trimming: 7 bases; J trimming: 0 bases; junction bases outside the gene matches: 9. The CDR3 covers 15 residues. Germline V gene data show CDR1 as SGHNT and CDR2 as YENEEA. The chain employs TRBV11-3 and TRBJ2-7, with TRBD2 matching 7 bases. The clonotype was recovered from a woman between 50 and 59 years old who had recovered from COVID-19. The sequencing input was PBMCs or T cells enriched from blood (not recorded which). CDR3 protein: CASTPPGGLSYEQYF. The CDR3 DNA sequence: TGTGCCAGCACCCCTCCGGGGGGACTCTCCTACGAGCAGTACTTC.